These 2 T cell receptor beta chains were all obtained from the same sample, sequenced in a study of T cells expressing NK-cell markers. TCRdb re-called the 5' RACE reads; every CDR3 protein appears as one record, without DNA. Here the sample table reports a few hundred thousand distinct CDR3 sequences. The sequencing sample was made of blood T cells: a sorted CD56 or NKG2C T cell subset, CD4+ or CD8+ T cells, or bulk PBMC T cells (not recorded which). The receptors derive from a man aged 18-70 years in good health.

The chain carries TRBV14 and TRBJ2-7. Germline assignment: CDR1 SGHDN and CDR2 FVKESK. This CDR3 contains 15 residues. The CDR3 sequence: CASSHRYQSSYEQYF.

This chain uses TRBV19 with TRBJ2-1; checking the TCRdb D call of TRBD1 is not possible without DNA. The germline gives CDR1 LNHDA, CDR2 SQIVND (reference sequence). This CDR3 is built from 16 residues. CDR3 residues: CASSRVGTGGYNEQFF.